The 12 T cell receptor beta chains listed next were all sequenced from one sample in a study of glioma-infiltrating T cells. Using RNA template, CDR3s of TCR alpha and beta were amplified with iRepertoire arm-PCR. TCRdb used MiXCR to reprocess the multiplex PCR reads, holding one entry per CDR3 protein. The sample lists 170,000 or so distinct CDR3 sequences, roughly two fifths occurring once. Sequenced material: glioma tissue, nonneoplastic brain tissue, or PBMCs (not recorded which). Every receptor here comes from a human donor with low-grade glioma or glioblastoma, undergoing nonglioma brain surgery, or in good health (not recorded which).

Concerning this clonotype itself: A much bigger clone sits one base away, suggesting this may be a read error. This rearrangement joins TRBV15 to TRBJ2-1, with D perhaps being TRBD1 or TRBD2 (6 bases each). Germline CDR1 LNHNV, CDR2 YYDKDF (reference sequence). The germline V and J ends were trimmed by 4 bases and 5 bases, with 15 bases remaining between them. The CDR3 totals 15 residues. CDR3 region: CATSIVGGPNNEQFF. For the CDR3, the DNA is TGTGCCACCAGCATAGTGGGGGGCCCGAACAATGAGCAGTTCTTC.

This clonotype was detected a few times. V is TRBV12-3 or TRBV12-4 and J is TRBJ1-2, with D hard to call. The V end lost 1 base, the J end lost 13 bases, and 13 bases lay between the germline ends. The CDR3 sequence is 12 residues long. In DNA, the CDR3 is TGTGCCAGCAGTTTAGGGGAACCTTACTCCACCTTC. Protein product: CASSLGEPYSTF.

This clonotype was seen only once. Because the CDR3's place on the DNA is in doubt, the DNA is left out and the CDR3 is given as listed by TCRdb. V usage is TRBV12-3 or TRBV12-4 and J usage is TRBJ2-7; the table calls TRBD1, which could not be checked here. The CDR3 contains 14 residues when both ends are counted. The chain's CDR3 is CASILGGDSYEQYF.

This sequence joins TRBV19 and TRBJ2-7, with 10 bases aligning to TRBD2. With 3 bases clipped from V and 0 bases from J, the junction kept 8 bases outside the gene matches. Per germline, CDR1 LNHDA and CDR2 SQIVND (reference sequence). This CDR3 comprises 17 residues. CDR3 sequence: CASSMKAGGESSYEQYF. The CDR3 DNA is TGTGCCAGTAGTATGAAAGCGGGAGGGGAAAGCTCCTACGAGCAGTACTTC.

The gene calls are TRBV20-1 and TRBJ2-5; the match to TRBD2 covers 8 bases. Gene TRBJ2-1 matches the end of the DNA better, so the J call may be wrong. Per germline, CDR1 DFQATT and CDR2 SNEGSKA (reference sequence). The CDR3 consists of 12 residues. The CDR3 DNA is TGCTTTGCCGTAGCGGGACTGGGCGAGCAGTTCTTC. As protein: CFAVAGLGEQFF.

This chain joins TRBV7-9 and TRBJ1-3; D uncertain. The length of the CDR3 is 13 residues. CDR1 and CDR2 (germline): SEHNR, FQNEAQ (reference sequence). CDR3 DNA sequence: TGTGCTCACGAGGCCTCCTCGGGAAACACCATATATTTT. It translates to CAHEASSGNTIYF.

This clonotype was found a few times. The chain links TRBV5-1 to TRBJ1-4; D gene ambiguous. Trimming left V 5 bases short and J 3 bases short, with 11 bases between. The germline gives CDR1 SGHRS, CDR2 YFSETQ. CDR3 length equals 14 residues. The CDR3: CASSPTDANEKLFF. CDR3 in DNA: TGCGCCAGCAGTCCCACAGATGCTAATGAAAAACTGTTTTTT.

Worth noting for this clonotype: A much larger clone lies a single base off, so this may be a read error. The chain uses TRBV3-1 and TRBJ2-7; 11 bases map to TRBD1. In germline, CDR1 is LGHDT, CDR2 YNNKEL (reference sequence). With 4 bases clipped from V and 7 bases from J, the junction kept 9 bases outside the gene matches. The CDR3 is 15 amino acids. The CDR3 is CASSPGTGGWSEQYF. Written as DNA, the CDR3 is TGTGCCAGCAGCCCCGGGACAGGGGGTTGGAGTGAGCAGTACTTC.

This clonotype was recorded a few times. For the CDR3, the DNA is TGTGCCAGCAGTGAAGGAGGCGCCAGGGCTTTCTTT. Amino acids: CASSEGGARAFF. The rearrangement links TRBV2 to TRBJ1-1; the D is unclear. With 1 base removed from V and 11 bases from J, the gap between germline ends came to 11 bases. The germline gives CDR1 SNHLY, CDR2 FYNNEI. This CDR3 is 12 amino acids long.

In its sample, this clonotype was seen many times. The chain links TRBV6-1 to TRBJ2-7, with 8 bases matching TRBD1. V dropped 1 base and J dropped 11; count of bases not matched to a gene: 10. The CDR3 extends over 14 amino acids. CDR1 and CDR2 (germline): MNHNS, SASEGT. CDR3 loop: CASSEDPRDRKKYF. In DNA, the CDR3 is TGTGCCAGCAGTGAAGATCCCCGGGACAGGAAGAAGTACTTC.

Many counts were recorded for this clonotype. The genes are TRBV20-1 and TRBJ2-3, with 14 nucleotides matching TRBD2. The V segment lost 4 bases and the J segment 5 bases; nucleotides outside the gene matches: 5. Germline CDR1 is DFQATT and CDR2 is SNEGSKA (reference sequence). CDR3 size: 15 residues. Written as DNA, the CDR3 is TGCAGTGCTACCGGACTAGCGGGAGGTCGAGATACGCAGTATTTT. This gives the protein CSATGLAGGRDTQYF.

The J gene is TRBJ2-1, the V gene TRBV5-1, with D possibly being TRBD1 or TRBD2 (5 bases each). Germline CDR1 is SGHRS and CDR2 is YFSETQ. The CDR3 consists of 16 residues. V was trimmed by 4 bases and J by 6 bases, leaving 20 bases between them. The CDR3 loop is CASSPTPGPGANEQFF. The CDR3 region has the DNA TGCGCCAGCAGCCCAACGCCGGGACCCGGAGCCAATGAGCAGTTCTTC.